Included here is one T cell receptor beta chain sequence, with context. Its antigen is currently not known. Nothing much larger sits one base from this clone, and base qualities are not available. CDR1 is given as MDHEN and CDR2 as SYDVKM, both from the germline V gene. The CDR3, from cysteine to phenylalanine, totals 12 residues. Only the CDR3 DNA is retained, 36 bases long and in frame from the first base. Relative to germline, V is 7 bases shorter and J is 14 bases shorter, with 18 bases between their ends. Library construction relied on the immunoSEQ multiplex PCR assay. For the multiplex PCR, a mixture combining 60 forward primers for TCR Vbeta segments and 13 reverse primers for TCR Jbeta segments was used. A multiplex PCR assay on genomic DNA amplified the CDR3 region of rearranged TCR beta genes. The amplified TCR beta libraries were sequenced on the Illumina HiSeq System as 87-base-pair reads. Processing in the source paper ran as follows. A later analysis tallied tens of millions of unique TCR beta chains across the 666 repertoires, and roughly 11 million of those chains were shared by two or more donors. To remove PCR and sequencing errors, raw reads were error-corrected and collapsed into unique sequences using a nearest-neighbor algorithm that merged closely related sequences. To assign V, D and J gene segments, CDR3 sequences were aligned to IMGT reference sequences. For a sequence to be retained, at least a six-nucleotide match to both a V gene segment and a J gene segment was required. Rearrangements were classified as productive when the CDR3 lacked stop codons and remained in frame with V and J, and all other rearrangements were classified as non-productive. CDR3 was defined according to IMGT convention as the region running from the second conserved V-encoded cysteine to the conserved J-encoded phenylalanine. In an earlier analysis of 587 of the donors, sequences lacking an unambiguous match to a single V gene segment were excluded. In an earlier analysis of several hundred of the donors, V segments were called functional above 56.7% productive rearrangements and were called segregating when the between-donor standard deviation exceeded 5%. To diagnose cytomegalovirus status from the catalog of TCR beta chain sequences, a statistical classification framework was built. In a later analysis, V and J genes were assigned by comparing TCR nucleotide sequences against IMGT/GENE-DB human TR gene sequences. In a later analysis, CDR3 sequences and most-parsimonious VDJ recombination scenarios were assigned using the TCRdist pipeline. In a later analysis, every TCR beta chain was defined by the combination of its CDR3 amino acid sequence and its V-gene family, and reads without a unique V-gene family were dropped. In a later analysis, approximately 590 highly shared, low-generation-probability nucleotide sequences were removed to address suspected cross-contamination and a sequencing artifact. In a later analysis, a clonal expansion index was calculated for each public chain from normalized within-repertoire ranks of inferred template counts. In a later analysis, generation probabilities were computed using a VDJ recombination model fitted to out-of-frame rearrangements, and the results were checked against IGoR. In a later analysis, hypergeometric tests were used to score TCR-TCR, TCR-HLA and TCR-CMV co-occurrence, with a repertoire-size bias correction applied to TCR pairs. A later analysis estimated false discovery rates by permuting HLA or CMV assignments 20 times. A later analysis grouped co-occurring TCRs with DBSCAN, adding TCRdist sequence similarity when clustering within HLA-allele-positive subsets. Co-occurrence clustering excluded repertoires with fewer than 30,000 or more than 120,000 public chains, plus five with anomalous nucleotide sharing. Entries here come from immuneACCESS through TCRdb and include only in-frame sequences with V and J called. Some clones fail to appear in such tables; in the studies checked, an unresolved V gene covers under half of the shortfall, and the cause of the remainder is unknown. D and trimming come from the DNA, and the V and J calls and clone size come from that table. The table for this sample lists fewer than 250,000 clones; roughly three quarters of them were counted only once. 1.5% to 2% of the sample belongs to the ten largest clones.

The data derive from a study of cytomegalovirus exposure and HLA in healthy donors (dated by TCRdb to the late 2010s). About the full investigation: An earlier analysis of some 600 of the donors reported about 260 Gb of sequence data and 90 million to 120 million unique TCR beta sequences obtained from approximately 180 million T cells. Roughly 300 gigabases of sequencing data and about 92 million unique TCR sequences made up an early release that covered nearly 650 HLA-typed donors. Of the approximately 400 genotyped donors, 70% to 90% were placed in the genetic ancestry cluster associated with self-reported Caucasian donors. The aim of the study was to test whether cataloging public T cell receptors could identify signatures of past pathogen exposure. Using immunosequencing, the study profiled T cell repertoires from approximately 700 subjects and related those repertoires to cytomegalovirus serostatus. A separate validation cohort of approximately 130 different subjects was used in addition to the roughly 670-subject first cohort. To predict cytomegalovirus infection status, the study combined high-throughput TCR immunosequencing, statistical association of individual TCRs with disease status, and machine learning. A later analysis re-examined previously published TCR beta repertoires from 610 or so donors and added high-resolution HLA genotyping to investigate patterns of TCR occurrence. The later analysis used no new phenotypic data to find candidate immune exposures, relying instead on TCR beta sequences and their occurrence across donors. An earlier analysis of about 600 of the donors used high-throughput TCR beta sequencing to judge whether each TCR beta V gene segment behaved as functional or pseudogenic. Donor age, sex, ethnicity and CMV serostatus were compiled alongside the repertoire data. Genome-wide SNP genotypes for about three fifths of the roughly 670 donors were used in a later genetic analysis, which treated that subset as a discovery cohort. All discovery cohort repertoires had been generated using a single sequencing platform. Class I and class II HLA loci were covered by the typing at four-digit resolution. The number of typed donors differed by locus: about 629-630 for A, B, C, DRB1 and DQB1; approximately 530 for DQA1; around 580 for DPA1; and roughly 490 for DPB1. Because of strong linkage in the cohort, roughly five DR-DQ haplotypes were treated as single units for association and clustering. Among a few hundred genotyped donors of the cohort, an average of 235,054 unique TCR beta nucleotide sequences were sequenced per donor, 15% to 20% of them non-productive.

The cohort consisted of 666 healthy bone marrow donors. At the time of sampling, all cohort members were nominally healthy, though unrecorded immune exposures were likely present. The donor was CMV seronegative and was included in the group of around 320 seronegative cohort members. A peripheral blood sample was provided by each donor, and peripheral blood mononuclear cells were used for TCR beta sequencing. Genomic DNA extraction from the blood cell samples was performed with the Qiagen DNeasy Blood Extraction Kit. General findings and caveats noted by the study authors: A cluster of highly shared sequence variants was judged likely to be a technical artifact of the sequencing pipeline. Some 16 rarely observed V segments, including chromosome 9 orphons, were excluded from the earlier analysis of several hundred of the donors because counts were too low. Assigning TCR associations to individual alleles was difficult when HLA alleles, especially DR and DQ, strongly co-occurred. Presence/absence analyses assumed roughly uniform sequencing depth across donors, an assumption that may not hold. An earlier analysis of around 540 of the donors showed that most TCR beta V segments appeared in productive rearrangements either about 87% or about 30% of the time, which broadly matched IMGT annotations. The study gave a list of 150 to 200 TCR beta chains associated with cytomegalovirus. In vitro tests confirmed that a few of the cytomegalovirus-associated TCR beta chains recognize cytomegalovirus antigens. Only TCR beta chains were sequenced in this cohort, and the absence of alpha or paired-chain data limited detectable features. Linkage disequilibrium might explain the correlated functional status among segregating V segments, but an unknown experimental factor could not be excluded. Several of the top co-occurrence clusters appeared to be linked to parvovirus B19, influenza, CMV and Epstein-Barr virus, according to a later analysis. In a later genetic analysis, a missense DCLRE1C variant was associated with V-gene and J-gene trimming of TCR beta chains, and the association was replicated in an independent cohort. Because HLA typing was missing for some donors at each locus, association tests included only the typed subset. A further reported finding was that TCR beta sequences accurately predicted the HLA-A and HLA-B alleles for most subjects in the first cohort. In a later analysis, HLA-associated TCR beta chains were found to be more clonally expanded and to have lower generation probabilities than equally common non-associated chains. While some public TCRs were present in many individuals, most TCR sequences turned up only very rarely across donors. In a later analysis, the rate of TCR association differed among HLA loci, with DRB1 alleles having the most associated TCRs and HLA-C alleles having the fewest. It was suggested by the authors that the approach could potentially be generalized to other disease states and immunological phenotypes. Specific HLA alleles were associated with 15,000 to 20,000 TCR beta sequences at a false discovery rate of 0.05 in a later analysis. Most CMV-associated TCR beta chains appeared to be HLA-restricted in a later analysis, and the HLA associations seemed to be driven largely by CMV exposure. In a later genetic analysis, fewer N-insertions in productive TCRs were reported among donors in an Asian-associated ancestry cluster than the approximately 670-donor mean. The classifier was reported to diagnose cytomegalovirus status with high specificity and sensitivity in both the original cohort and the validation cohort. Some IMGT-functional V segments, including TRBV6-2 and TRBV6-3, could not be distinguished by the 87-base-pair reads and were therefore excluded. The only immune exposure information available for the cohort was CMV serostatus.

Sequencing was carried out using PBMCs. This sequence uses TRBV28 and TRBJ2-1, with a weak D call of TRBD2 (6 bases match). The receptor comes from a woman in her 50s in good health and CMV-seronegative. The DNA sequence is TGTGCCAGCACTGGAACAGGCGGGAAGGAGTTCTTC. Translation gives CASTGTGGKEFF.